This T cell receptor (beta chain) was recovered during a study of Ad26.COV2.S vaccination and SARS-CoV-2 variants. The wider study: Vaccine-arm donor from the placebo-controlled COV1001 Ad26.COV2.S trial.

Overall study results and limits: Placebo recipients had lower spike-specific TCR breadth than vaccine recipients.

Treatment noted: roughly 19 received Ad26.COV2.S at low or high dose, single or two shots; five or six received placebo; per-sample allocation not given. The samples were gathered on day 63 after the first injection of vaccine or placebo. Vaccine was an Ad26 vector expressing Wuhan-strain SARS-CoV-2 spike. Points on this clone: Antigen specificity is unknown.

Germline assignment: CDR1 MNHEY and CDR2 SVGAGI. The CDR3 sequence is 13 residues long. V lost 7 bases, J lost 6 bases, and 7 bases stayed unmatched. Produced via immunoSEQ multiplex PCR; TCRdb's table is partial and in-frame only. Seen here are 250,000 to 300,000 clones, more than 70% observed once, and the top ten hold 2.5% to 3.5%. The gene calls are TRBV6-5 and TRBJ1-2; 8 bases map to TRBD1. This TCR derives from a person between 18 and 59 years old who received the Ad26.COV2.S COVID-19 vaccine or a placebo. The sequences come from peripheral blood, collected in a trial of Ad26.COV2.S vaccine versus placebo. The DNA for the CDR3 is TGTGCCAGCATAGGGACAGGAGGCAATGGCTACACCTTC. It translates to CASIGTGGNGYTF.